These 5 T cell receptor beta chains originate from one sample sequenced in a study of T cell responses to AZD1222 COVID-19 vaccine. The data were produced by immunoSEQ multiplex PCR, yet TCRdb's version contains in-frame clones alone and is incomplete. In the table there are approximately 140,000 clones, approximately 93% of which are singletons. This specimen consisted of peripheral blood, obtained on day 0 of MenACWY control vaccination. The receptors were gathered from an adult in good health.

The V and J genes are TRBV28 and TRBJ2-1; possibly TRBD2 for D (5 bases). The CDR3 runs 11 residues. Germline-derived CDR1 and CDR2 are MDHEN and SYDVKM. Trimming cost V 3 bases and J 10 bases, with 7 bases left between them. The CDR3 loop is CASSFKREQFF. The DNA for the CDR3 is TGTGCCAGCAGTTTCAAGCGGGAGCAGTTCTTC.

The chain joins TRBV24-1 to TRBJ1-5, with TRBD1 as a possible D gene (5 bases). Germline-derived CDR1 and CDR2 are KGHDR and SFDVKD. The CDR3 is 13 residues long. V shed 1 base and J shed 7 bases, with 7 bases lying between them. The CDR3 loop is CATSDFGDQPQHF. The DNA of the CDR3 is TGTGCCACCAGTGATTTTGGGGACCAGCCCCAGCATTTT.

V and J are TRBV5-5 and TRBJ1-5; 7 bases fit TRBD1. Per the germline V gene, CDR1 is SGHKS and CDR2 is YYEKEE (reference sequence). CDR3 length: 15 residues. The ends lost 0 bases at V and 7 bases at J; junction bases unmatched: 7. CDR3 sequence reads: CASSLAPTGFQPQHF. In nucleotides, the CDR3 is TGTGCCAGCAGCTTGGCCCCGACAGGGTTCCAGCCCCAGCATTTT.

V gene TRBV13 combines with J gene TRBJ1-4; maybe TRBD1 (5 bases). Deletions cut 5 bases from V and 7 bases from J, with 17 bases between. Germline CDR1 and CDR2: PRHDT and FYEKMQ (reference sequence). CDR3 size: 15 residues. CDR3 nucleotide sequence: TGTGCCAGCAGCCTGAAGCAGGGAAAGGGTGAAAAACTGTTTTTT. Its translation: CASSLKQGKGEKLFF.

The chain is built from TRBV18 and TRBJ2-5; 7 bases are a match to TRBD2. V trimming: 6 bases; J trimming: 1 base; junction bases outside the gene matches: 11. The CDR3 sequence is 16 residues long. Germline CDR1 and CDR2: KGHSH and LQKENI. The CDR3 DNA is TGTGCCAGCTCTCACCGTACTAGCGAGTTCCAAGAGACCCAGTACTTC. Amino acid sequence: CASSHRTSEFQETQYF.